This T cell receptor (beta chain) derives from a study of T cell responses to AZD1222 COVID-19 vaccine. The CDR3 has 14 residues. Germline V gene sequence: CDR1 SGDLS, CDR2 YYNGEE. V was shortened by 4 bases and J by 9 bases, with 14 bases between the two germline ends. As for this clone: What it binds is not known.

The table came from immunoSEQ multiplex PCR; TCRdb's copy has only in-frame clones and leaves some out. The repertoire consists of approximately 70,000 clones, with 75% to 85% occurring once and the leading ten covering around 5%. Whole-study findings and limits: Clonal diversity was possibly underestimated; the donors were predominantly white British and more often female. The repertoires were collected only after the peak T cell response. Only a handful of AZD1222 recipients, several in all, had baseline seropositivity.

Source: peripheral blood, taken on day 0 of AZD1222 vaccination. V usage is TRBV9 and J usage is TRBJ1-6; D not resolved. This TCR was recovered from an adult in good health. CDR3 coding DNA: TGTGCCAGCAGCCCCCGGGATGGTGGTTCACCCCTCCACTTT. Encoded protein: CASSPRDGGSPLHF. The whole variable domain, remainder taken from reference TRBV9 and TRBJ1-6, is DSGVTQTPKHLITATGQRVTLRCSPRSGDLSVYWYQQSLDQGLQFLIQYYNGEERAKGNILERFSAQQFPDLHSELNLSSLELGDSALYFCASSPRDGGSPLHFGNGTRLTVT.